This T cell receptor (beta chain) was obtained from a study of T and B cells in COVID-19 patients. From blood, about 250-550 ng of genomic DNA served as TRB template. This clonotype has only a few counts. TRB rearrangements were amplified by multiplex PCR with BIOMED2 TRB-A/B primers. From the multiplex PCR reads, TCRdb called clonotypes with MiXCR, one entry per CDR3 protein. The sample includes around 15,000 distinct CDR3 sequences, about 29% of them seen just once. Material: blood. The TCR comes from a human donor who had recovered from COVID-19.

The CDR3 DNA is TGTGCCAGCAGTTACTCCTGGCCTAGCGGGAGCGCAGATACGCAGTATTTT. Translated: CASSYSWPSGSADTQYF. The rearrangement joins TRBV6-5 to TRBJ2-3, with 10 bases that match TRBD2. The J segment lost 4 bases and the V segment lost 0 bases, leaving 7 bases of the junction unmatched. The CDR3 runs 17 residues. Germline V gene lookup returns CDR1 MNHEY and CDR2 SVGAGI.